This TCR beta chain was documented in a study of cytomegalovirus exposure and HLA in healthy donors. Study-wide context: Earlier sequencing of about 179 million T cells yielded 95 million to 120 million unique TCR beta sequences. Of several hundred genotyped donors, around 80% grouped in the Caucasian-associated ancestry cluster. Broader study findings: Altogether, 164 TCR beta chains were recorded as cytomegalovirus-associated. A further, later analysis showed that HLA-associated TCR beta chains (compared with equally common others) were more clonally expanded.

V dropped 4 bases and J dropped 5; count of bases not matched to a gene: 3. The CDR3 consists of 14 residues. Per germline, CDR1 SGHDN and CDR2 FVKESK. PCR involved 60 Vbeta and 13 Jbeta primers. TCRdb's table, derived via immunoSEQ multiplex PCR, lists solely in-frame clones and lacks some. In the table there are about 150,000 clones, nearly 80% of which are singletons. This clone was found once. The antigen is undetermined. Sequenced input: PBMCs. The chain couples TRBV14 to TRBJ2-1, with 9 bases lining up with TRBD2. The receptor was derived from a man younger than 40 in good health and CMV-seropositive. CDR3 bases: TGTGCCAGCAGCCTCCGGACTAGCGACAATGAGCAGTTCTTC. The encoded protein is CASSLRTSDNEQFF. The entire variable domain, with the rest obtained from reference TRBV14 and TRBJ2-1, is as follows: EAGVTQFPSHSVIEKGQTVTLRCDPISGHDNLYWYRRVMGKEIKFLLHFVKESKQDESGMPNNRFLAERTGGTYSTLKVQPAELEDSGVYFCASSLRTSDNEQFFGPGTRLTVL.